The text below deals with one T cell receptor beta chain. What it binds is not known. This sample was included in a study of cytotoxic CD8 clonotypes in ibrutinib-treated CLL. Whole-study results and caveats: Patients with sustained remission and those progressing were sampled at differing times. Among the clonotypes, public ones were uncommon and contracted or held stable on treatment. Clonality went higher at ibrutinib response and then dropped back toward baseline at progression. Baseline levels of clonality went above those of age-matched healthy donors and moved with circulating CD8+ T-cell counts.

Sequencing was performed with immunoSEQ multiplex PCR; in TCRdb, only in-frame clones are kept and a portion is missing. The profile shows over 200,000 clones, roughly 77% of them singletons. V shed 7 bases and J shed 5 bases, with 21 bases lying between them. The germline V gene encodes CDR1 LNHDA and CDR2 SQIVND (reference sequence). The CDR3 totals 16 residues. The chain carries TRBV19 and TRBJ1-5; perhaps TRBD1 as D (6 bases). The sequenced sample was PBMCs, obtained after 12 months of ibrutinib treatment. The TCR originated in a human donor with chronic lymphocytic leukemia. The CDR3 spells CASTQTGGRSYQPQHF. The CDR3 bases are TGTGCCAGTACCCAAACGGGGGGCAGGTCCTATCAGCCCCAGCATTTT.